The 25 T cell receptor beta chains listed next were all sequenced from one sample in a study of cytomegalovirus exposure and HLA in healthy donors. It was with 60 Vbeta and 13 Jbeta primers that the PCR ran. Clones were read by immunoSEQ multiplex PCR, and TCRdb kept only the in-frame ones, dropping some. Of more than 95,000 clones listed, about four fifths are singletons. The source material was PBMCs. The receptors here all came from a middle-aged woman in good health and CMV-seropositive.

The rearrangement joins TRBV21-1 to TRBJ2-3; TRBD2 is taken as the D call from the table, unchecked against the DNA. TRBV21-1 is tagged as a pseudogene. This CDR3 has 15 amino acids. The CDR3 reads CASSKWREGTDTQYF. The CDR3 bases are TGTGCCAGCAGCAAATGGAGGGAAGGGACAGATACGCAGTATTTT.

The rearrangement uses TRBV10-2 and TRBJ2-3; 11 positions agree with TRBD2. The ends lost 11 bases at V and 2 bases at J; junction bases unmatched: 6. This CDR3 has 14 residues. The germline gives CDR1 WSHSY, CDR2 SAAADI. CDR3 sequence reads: CAVRLAGLTDTQYF. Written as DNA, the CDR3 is TGCGCCGTTCGACTAGCGGGACTCACAGATACGCAGTATTTT.

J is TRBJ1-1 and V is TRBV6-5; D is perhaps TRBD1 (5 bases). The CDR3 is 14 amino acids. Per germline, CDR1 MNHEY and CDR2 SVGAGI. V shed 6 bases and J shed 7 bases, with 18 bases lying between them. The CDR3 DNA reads TGTGCCAGCAGGCAACATACGTCGGGGGGTGAAGCTTTCTTT. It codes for CASRQHTSGGEAFF.

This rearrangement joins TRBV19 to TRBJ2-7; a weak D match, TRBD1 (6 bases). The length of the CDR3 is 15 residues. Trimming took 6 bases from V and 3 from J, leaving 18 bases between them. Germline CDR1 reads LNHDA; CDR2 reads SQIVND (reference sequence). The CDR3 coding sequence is TGTGCCAGTAGGCCACAGGGTAATCTGGGCTACGAGCAGTACTTC. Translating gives CASRPQGNLGYEQYF.

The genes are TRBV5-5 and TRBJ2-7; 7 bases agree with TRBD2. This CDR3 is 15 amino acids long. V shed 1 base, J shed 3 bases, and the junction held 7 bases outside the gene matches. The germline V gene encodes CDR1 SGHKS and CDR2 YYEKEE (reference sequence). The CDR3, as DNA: TGTGCCAGCAGCTTGACTCTAGCGGCATTCTACGAGCAGTACTTC. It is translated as CASSLTLAAFYEQYF. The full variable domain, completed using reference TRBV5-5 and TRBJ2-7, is DAGVTQSPTHLIKTRGQQVTLRCSPISGHKSVSWYQQVLGQGPQFIFQYYEKEERGRGNFPDRFSARQFPNYSSELNVNALLLGDSALYLCASSLTLAAFYEQYFGPGTRLTVT.

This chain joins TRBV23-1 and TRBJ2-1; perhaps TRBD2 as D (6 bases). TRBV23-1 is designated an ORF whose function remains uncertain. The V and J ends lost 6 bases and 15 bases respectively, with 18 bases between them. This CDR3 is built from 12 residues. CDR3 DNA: TGCGCCAGCAGACTCACTAGCTGGGCACGGTTCTTC. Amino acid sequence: CASRLTSWARFF.

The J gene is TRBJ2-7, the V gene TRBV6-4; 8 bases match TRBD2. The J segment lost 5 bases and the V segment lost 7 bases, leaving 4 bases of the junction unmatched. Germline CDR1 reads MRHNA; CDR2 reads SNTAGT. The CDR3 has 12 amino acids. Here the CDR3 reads CASTGLAHEQYF. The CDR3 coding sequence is TGTGCCAGCACCGGACTAGCCCACGAGCAGTACTTC.

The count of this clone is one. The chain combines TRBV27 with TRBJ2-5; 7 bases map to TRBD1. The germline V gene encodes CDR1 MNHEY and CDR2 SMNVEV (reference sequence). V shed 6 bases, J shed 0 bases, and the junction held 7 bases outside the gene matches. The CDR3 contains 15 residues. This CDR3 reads CASRVGTAYQETQYF. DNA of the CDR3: TGTGCCAGCAGGGTTGGGACAGCGTACCAAGAGACCCAGTACTTC.

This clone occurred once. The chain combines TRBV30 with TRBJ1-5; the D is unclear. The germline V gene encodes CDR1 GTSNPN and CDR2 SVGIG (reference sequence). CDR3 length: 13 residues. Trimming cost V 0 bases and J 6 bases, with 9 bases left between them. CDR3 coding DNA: TGTGCCTGGAGTGTCTCAACGAGTCAGCCCCAGCATTTT. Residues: CAWSVSTSQPQHF.

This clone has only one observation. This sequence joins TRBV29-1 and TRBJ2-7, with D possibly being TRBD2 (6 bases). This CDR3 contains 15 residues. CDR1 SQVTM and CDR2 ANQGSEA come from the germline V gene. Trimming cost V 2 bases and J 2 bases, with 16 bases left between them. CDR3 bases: TGCAGCGTTGAAAGCGGGTCGACAGAGACCTACGAGCAGTACTTC. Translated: CSVESGSTETYEQYF.

The CDR3 spells CASATPAGANVLTF. Here the CDR3 DNA reads TGTGCCAGTGCCACGCCGGCTGGGGCCAACGTCCTGACTTTC. V gene TRBV19 combines with J gene TRBJ2-6; D gene uncertain. The germline V gene encodes CDR1 LNHDA and CDR2 SQIVND (reference sequence). The CDR3 loop spans 14 amino acids. Trimming removed 8 bases from V and 2 bases from J, with 10 bases in between.

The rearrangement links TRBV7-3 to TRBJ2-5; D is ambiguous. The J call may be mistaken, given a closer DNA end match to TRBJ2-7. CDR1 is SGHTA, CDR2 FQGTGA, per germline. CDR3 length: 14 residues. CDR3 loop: CASSMGGDGGEQYF. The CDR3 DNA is TGTGCCAGCAGCATGGGTGGAGATGGTGGCGAGCAGTACTTC.

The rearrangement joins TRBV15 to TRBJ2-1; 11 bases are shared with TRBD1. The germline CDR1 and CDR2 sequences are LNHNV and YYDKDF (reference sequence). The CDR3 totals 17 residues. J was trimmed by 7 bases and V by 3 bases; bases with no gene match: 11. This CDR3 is CATSREPTGTGGNEQFF. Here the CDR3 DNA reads TGTGCCACCAGCAGGGAACCCACCGGGACAGGGGGAAATGAGCAGTTCTTC.

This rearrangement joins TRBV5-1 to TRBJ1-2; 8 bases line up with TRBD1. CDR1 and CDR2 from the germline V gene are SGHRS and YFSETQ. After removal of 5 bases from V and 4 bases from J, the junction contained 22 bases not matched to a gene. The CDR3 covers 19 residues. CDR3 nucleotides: TGCGCCAGCAGAGGGGGGGGACAGGTCGACTCCCCCTCCCTCTATGGCTACACCTTC. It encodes CASRGGGQVDSPSLYGYTF.

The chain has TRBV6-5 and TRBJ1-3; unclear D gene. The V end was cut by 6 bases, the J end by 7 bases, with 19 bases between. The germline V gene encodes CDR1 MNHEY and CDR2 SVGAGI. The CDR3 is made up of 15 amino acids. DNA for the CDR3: TGTGCCAGCAGGGCCACCGACGGGGTGACTAACACCATATATTTT. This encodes CASRATDGVTNTIYF.

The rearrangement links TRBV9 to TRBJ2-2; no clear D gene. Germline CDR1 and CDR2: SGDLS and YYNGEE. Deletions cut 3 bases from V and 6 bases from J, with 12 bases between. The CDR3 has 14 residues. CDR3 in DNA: TGTGCCAGCAGCGGCGACTCGTTTCCCGGGGAGCTGTTTTTT. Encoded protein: CASSGDSFPGELFF.

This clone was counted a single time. The CDR3 sequence: CASSFLTGVETQYF. The CDR3 nucleotides read TGTGCCAGCAGCTTCTTAACCGGGGTAGAGACCCAGTACTTC. This chain uses TRBV7-2 with TRBJ2-5, with a tentative D call TRBD2 (5 bases). V shed 3 bases and J shed 4 bases, with 12 bases lying between them. The CDR3 has 14 amino acids. CDR1 and CDR2 (germline): SGHTA, FQGNSA.

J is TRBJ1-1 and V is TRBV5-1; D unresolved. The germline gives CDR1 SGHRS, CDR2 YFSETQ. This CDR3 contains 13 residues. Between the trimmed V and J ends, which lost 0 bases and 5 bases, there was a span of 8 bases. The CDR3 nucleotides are TGCGCCAGCAGCTTGGACTCAGGAACTGAAGCTTTCTTT. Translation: CASSLDSGTEAFF.

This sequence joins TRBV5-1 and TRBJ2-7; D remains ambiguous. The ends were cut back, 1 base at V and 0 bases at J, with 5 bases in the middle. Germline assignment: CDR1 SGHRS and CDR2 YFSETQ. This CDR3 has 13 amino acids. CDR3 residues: CASSLTVSYEQYF. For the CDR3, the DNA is TGCGCCAGCAGCTTGACAGTCTCCTACGAGCAGTACTTC.

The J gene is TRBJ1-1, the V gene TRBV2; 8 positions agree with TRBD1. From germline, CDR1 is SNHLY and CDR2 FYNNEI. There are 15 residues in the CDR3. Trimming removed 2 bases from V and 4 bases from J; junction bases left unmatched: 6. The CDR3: CASSELAGGITEAFF. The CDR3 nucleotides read TGTGCCAGCAGTGAATTGGCAGGGGGCATCACTGAAGCTTTCTTT. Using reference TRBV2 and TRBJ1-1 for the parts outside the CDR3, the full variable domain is EPEVTQTPSHQVTQMGQEVILRCVPISNHLYFYWYRQILGQKVEFLVSFYNNEISEKSEIFDDQFSVERPDGSNFTLKIRSTKLEDSAMYFCASSELAGGITEAFFGQGTRLTVV.

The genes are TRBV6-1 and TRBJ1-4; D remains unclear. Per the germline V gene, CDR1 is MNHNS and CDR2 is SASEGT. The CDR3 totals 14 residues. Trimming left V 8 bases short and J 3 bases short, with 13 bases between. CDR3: CASCRGAANEKLFF. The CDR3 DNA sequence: TGTGCCAGCTGTCGGGGTGCGGCTAATGAAAAACTGTTTTTT.

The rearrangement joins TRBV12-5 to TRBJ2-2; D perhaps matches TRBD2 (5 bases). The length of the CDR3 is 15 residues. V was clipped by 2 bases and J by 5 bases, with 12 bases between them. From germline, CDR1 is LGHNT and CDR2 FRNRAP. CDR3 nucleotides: TGTGCTAGTGGTTTGCTGGACTGGACTACCGGGGAGCTGTTTTTT. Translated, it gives CASGLLDWTTGELFF. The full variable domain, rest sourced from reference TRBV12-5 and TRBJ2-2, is DARVTQTPRHKVTEMGQEVTMRCQPILGHNTVFWYRQTMMQGLELLAYFRNRAPLDDSGMPKDRFSAEMPDATLATLKIQPSEPRDSAVYFCASGLLDWTTGELFFGEGSRLTVL.

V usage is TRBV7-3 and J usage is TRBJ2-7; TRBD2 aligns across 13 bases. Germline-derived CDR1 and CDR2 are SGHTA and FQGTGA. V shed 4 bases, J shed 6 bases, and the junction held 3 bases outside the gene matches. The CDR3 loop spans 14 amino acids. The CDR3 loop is CASSSRTSGSEQYF. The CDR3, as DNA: TGTGCCAGCAGCTCGAGGACTAGCGGGAGCGAGCAGTACTTC.

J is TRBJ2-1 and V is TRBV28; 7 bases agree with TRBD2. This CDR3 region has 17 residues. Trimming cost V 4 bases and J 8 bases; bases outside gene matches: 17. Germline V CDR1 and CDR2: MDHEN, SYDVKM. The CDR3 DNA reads TGTGCCAGCAGTTCCACCTCTCTAGCGGCCGGGGTAGATGAGCAGTTCTTC. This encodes CASSSTSLAAGVDEQFF.

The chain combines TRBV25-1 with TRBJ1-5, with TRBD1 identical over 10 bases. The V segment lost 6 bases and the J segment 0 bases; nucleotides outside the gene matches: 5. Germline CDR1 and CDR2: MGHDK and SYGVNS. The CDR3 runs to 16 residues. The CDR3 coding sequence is TGTGCCAGCAGAGGACAGGGGGATTCTAGCAATCAGCCCCAGCATTTT. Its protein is CASRGQGDSSNQPQHF.